This T cell receptor beta chain appears in the sequencing data of a study of PD-L1 blockade in urothelial cancer. The overall study: Male sex and bladder-origin urothelial cancer were recorded for twenty-five of 29 patients. T cell content in blood samples showed a median of around 140,000.

Germline CDR1 reads MGHDK; CDR2 reads SYGVNS. The CDR3 totals 15 residues. Unmatched junction bases numbered 3, after V lost 1 base and J lost 2 bases. Regarding time point: pretreatment peripheral blood. Patients presented with locally advanced or metastatic urothelial carcinoma. Peripheral blood mononuclear cells were collected from every patient before and during treatment, yielding between 1 and 8 samples per patient. Repertoires were generated with immunoSEQ multiplex PCR, while TCRdb's copy carries only in-frame clones and drops some. This sample has tens of thousands of clones, with 70% to 90% found just once. This clone was picked up one time.

The sample was PBMCs, taken around atezolizumab (anti-PD-L1) treatment. The rearrangement links TRBV25-1 to TRBJ2-5; TRBD2 matches 8 bases. The TCR was taken from a woman aged 60 to 75 with urothelial cancer. The CDR3 here is CASSESGGVQETQYF. The CDR3 DNA sequence: TGTGCCAGCAGTGAATCGGGAGGGGTACAAGAGACCCAGTACTTC.